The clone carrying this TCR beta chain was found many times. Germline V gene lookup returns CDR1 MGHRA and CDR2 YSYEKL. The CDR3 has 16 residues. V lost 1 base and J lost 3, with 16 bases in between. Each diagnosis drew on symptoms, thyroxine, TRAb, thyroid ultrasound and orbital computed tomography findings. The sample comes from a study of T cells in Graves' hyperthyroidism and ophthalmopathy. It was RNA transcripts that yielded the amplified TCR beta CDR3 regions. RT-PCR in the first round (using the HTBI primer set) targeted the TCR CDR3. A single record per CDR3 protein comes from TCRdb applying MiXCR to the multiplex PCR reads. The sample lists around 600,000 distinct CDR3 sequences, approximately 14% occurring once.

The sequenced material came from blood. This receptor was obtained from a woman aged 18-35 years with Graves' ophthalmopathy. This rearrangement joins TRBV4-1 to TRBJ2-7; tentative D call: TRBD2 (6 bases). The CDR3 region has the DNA TGCGCCAGCAGCCAAGGGGGCGGTAGCGGCCGCTACGAGCAGTACTTC. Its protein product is CASSQGGGSGRYEQYF.